This is a list of T cell receptor beta chains from one sample in a study of CD8 T cells in ankylosing spondylitis. TCRdb reprocessed the 5' RACE reads via MiXCR and lists one record per CDR3 protein. The sample records around 180,000 distinct CDR3 sequences, around a sixth being singletons. Sequencing was done on a sample of blood, either unsorted or a sorted T cell fraction (not recorded which). These receptor sequences come from a male donor aged 10-29 years with ankylosing spondylitis or in good health (not recorded which). Each CDR3 is given without its conserved first and last residue.

TRBV10-3	AISDSTNYGYT
TRBV7-9	ASSPLGAHQPQH
TRBV5-1	ASSFLQGNYGYT
TRBV18	ASSPPAGLPPDTQY
TRBV7-9	ASSISGRVPDTQY
TRBV12-3/TRBV12-4	ATQNGGLEVADTQY
TRBV6-5	ASSYGSGTSGTDTQY
TRBV4-1	ASSQDRGGWNQPQH
TRBV4-2	ASSQDLAGERGETQY
TRBV20-1	SARGDRGLDNEQF
TRBV24-1	ATSGGATNTEAF
TRBV5-1	ASTVTGPEQF
TRBV4-1	ASSPPEDGGNTEAF
TRBV12-3/TRBV12-4	ASRRAEDTQY
TRBV7-6	ASTPRASPNEQF
TRBV12-3/TRBV12-4	ASRITGVGELF